This TCR beta chain was recovered during a study of beta chain features in type 1 diabetes. This clone turned up a few times. Its matching antigen is unknown. All of the isolated RNA was reverse transcribed, so expressed TCRB transcripts were sequenced. Assay used: immunoSEQ multiplex PCR; TCRdb lists only in-frame clones, some missing. This repertoire shows some 330,000 clones, approximately 12% found once; its top ten account for over 0.008%. Germline V gene data show CDR1 as SEHNR and CDR2 as FQNEAQ (reference sequence). V gave up 0 bases and J gave up 6 bases; unmatched junction bases: 4. The CDR3 extends over 14 amino acids. Whole-study results and caveats: Shorter TCRB CDR3s, moderately but significantly so, were found in Type 1 diabetes patients in all four CD4+ subsets.

Sequencing input: naive CD4+ T cells from blood. The genes are TRBV7-9 and TRBJ2-7; 8 nucleotides line up with TRBD1. The TCR comes from a woman between 18 and 29 years old with type 1 diabetes. CDR3 bases: TGTGCCAGCAGCTTAGCCTCAGGGGGCGGCGAGCAGTACTTC. The encoded protein is CASSLASGGGEQYF.